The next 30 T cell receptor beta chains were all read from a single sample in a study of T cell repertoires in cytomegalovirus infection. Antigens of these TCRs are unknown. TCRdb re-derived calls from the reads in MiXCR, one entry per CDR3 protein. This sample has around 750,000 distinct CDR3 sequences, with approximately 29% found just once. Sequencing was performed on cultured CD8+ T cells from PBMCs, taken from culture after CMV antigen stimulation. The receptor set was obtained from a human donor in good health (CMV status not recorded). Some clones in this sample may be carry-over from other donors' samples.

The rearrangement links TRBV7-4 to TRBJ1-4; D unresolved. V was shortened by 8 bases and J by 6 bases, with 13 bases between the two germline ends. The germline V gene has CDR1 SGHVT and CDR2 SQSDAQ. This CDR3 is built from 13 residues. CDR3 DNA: TGTGCCAGCCGGGGTAAGATGGATGAAAAACTGTTTTTT. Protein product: CASRGKMDEKLFF.

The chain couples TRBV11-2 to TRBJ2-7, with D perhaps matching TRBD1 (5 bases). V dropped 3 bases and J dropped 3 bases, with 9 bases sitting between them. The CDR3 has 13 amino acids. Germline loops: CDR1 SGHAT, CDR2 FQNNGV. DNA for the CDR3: TGTGCCAGCAGCTTGACAGCCTACTACGAGCAGTACGTC. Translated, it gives CASSLTAYYEQYV.

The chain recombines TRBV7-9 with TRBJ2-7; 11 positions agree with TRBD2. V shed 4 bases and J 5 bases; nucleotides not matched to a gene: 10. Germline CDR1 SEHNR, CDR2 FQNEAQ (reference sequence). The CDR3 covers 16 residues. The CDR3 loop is CASSSGLAGGNHEQYF. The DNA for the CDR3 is TGTGCCAGCAGCTCCGGCCTAGCGGGGGGTAATCACGAGCAGTACTTC.

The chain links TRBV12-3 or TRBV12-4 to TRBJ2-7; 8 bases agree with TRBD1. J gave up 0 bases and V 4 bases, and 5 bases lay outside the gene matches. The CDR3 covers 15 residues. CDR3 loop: CASSSQGANSYEQYF. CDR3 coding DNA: TGTGCCAGCAGTTCCCAGGGGGCGAACTCCTACGAGCAGTACTTC.

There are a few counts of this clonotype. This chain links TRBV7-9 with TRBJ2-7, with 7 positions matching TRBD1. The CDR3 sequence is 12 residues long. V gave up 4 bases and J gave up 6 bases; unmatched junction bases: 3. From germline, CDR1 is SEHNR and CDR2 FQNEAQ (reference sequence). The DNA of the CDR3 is TGTGCCAGCAGCTACGGGACAGCCGAGCAGTACGTC. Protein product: CASSYGTAEQYV.

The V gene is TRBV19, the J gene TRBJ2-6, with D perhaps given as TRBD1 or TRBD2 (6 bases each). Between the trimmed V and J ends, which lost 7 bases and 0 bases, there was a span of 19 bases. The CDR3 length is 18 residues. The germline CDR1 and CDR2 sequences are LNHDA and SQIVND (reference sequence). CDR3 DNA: TGTGCCAGTATCAGGGGACCCGGGAGCGGCTCTGGGGCCAACGTCCTGACTTTC. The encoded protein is CASIRGPGSGSGANVLTF.

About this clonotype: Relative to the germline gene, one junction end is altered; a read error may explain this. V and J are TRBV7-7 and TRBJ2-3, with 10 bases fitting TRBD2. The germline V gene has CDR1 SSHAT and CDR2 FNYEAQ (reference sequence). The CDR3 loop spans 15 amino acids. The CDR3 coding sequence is TGTGCTAGCAGCCGAGGACTAGCGGACACAGATACGCAGTATTTT. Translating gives CASSRGLADTDTQYF. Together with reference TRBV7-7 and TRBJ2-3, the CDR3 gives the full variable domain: GAGVSQSPRYKVTKRGQDVTLRCDPISSHATLYWYQQALGQGPEFLTYFNYEAQPDKSGLPSDRFSAERPEGSISTLTIQRTEQRDSAMYRCASSRGLADTDTQYFGPGTRLTVL.

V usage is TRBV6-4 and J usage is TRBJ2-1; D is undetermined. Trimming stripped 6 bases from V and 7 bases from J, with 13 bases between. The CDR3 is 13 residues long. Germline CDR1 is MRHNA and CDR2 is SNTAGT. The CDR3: CASSALGGNEQFF. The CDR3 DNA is TGTGCCAGCAGCGCCCTAGGTGGTAATGAGCAGTTCTTC.

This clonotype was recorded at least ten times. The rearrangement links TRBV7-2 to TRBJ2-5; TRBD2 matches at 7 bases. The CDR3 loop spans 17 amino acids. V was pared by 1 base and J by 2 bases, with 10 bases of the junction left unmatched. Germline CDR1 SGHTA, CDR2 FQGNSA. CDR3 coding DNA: TGTGCCAGCAGCTTAGGGGAGGGACCCCACACACAAGAGACCCAGTACTTC. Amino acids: CASSLGEGPHTQETQYF.

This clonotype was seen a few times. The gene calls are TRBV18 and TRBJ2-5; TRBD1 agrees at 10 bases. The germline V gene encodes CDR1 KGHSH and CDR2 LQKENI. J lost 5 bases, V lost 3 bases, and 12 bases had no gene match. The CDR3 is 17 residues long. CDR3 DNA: TGTGCCAGCTCACCCTACGGACAGGGGGGTCCTCACGAGACCCAGTACTTC. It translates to CASSPYGQGGPHETQYF.

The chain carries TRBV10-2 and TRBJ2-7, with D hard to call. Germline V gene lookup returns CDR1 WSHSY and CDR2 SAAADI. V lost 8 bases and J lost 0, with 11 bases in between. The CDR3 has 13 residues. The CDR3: CASARALSYEQYF. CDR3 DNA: TGCGCCAGCGCCCGGGCCCTCTCCTACGAGCAGTACTTC.

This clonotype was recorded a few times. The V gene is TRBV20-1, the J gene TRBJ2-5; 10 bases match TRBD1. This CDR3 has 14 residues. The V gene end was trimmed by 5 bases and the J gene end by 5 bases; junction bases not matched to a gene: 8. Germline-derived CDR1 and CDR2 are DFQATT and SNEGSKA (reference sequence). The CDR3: CSAPGTGVGETQYF. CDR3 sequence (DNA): TGCAGTGCTCCCGGGACAGGGGTGGGGGAGACCCAGTACTTC.

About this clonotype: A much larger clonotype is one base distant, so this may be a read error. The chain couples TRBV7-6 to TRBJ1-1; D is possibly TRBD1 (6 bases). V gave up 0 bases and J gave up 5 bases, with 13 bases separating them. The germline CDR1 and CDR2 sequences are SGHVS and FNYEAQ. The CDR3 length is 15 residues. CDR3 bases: TGTGCCAGCAGCTTAGCGCCGACAAGGGGGACTGAAGCTTTCTTT. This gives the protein CASSLAPTRGTEAFF.

The CDR3: CASSQDQGKGAYEQYF. CDR3 sequence (DNA): TGCGCCAGCAGCCAAGATCAGGGAAAGGGGGCGTACGAGCAGTACTTC. The chain combines TRBV4-1 with TRBJ2-7; 7 bases are shared with TRBD1. CDR3 length: 16 residues. V was pared by 0 bases and J by 4 bases, with 9 bases of the junction left unmatched. Germline V CDR1 and CDR2: MGHRA, YSYEKL.

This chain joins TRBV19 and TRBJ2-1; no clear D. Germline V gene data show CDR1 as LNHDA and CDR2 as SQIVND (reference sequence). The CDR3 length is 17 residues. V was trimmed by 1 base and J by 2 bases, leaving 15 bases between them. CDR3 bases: TGTGCCAGTAGTATAGGCCCGTGGGCGAGCGCCTACAATGAGCAGTTCTTC. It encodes CASSIGPWASAYNEQFF.

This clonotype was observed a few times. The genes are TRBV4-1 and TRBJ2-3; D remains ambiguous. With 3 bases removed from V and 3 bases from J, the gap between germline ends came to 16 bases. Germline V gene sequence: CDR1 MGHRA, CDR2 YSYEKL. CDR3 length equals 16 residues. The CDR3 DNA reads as TGCGCCAGCAGCCAGCATTTGCCTGGAAAAACAGATACGCAGTATTTT. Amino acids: CASSQHLPGKTDTQYF.

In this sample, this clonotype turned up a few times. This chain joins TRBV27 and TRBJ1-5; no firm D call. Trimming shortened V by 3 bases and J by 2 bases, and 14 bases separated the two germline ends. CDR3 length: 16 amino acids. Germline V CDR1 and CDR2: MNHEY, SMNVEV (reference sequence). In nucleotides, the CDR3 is TGTGCCAGCAGTTTGGTTACCCCGGGAGGCAATCAGCCCCAGCATTTT. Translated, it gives CASSLVTPGGNQPQHF.

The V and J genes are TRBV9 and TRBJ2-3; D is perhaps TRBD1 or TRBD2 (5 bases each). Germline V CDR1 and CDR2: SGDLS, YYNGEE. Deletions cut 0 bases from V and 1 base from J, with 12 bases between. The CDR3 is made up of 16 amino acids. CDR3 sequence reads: CASSVAWGRRTDTQYF. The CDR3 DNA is TGTGCCAGCAGCGTAGCTTGGGGACGGCGCACAGATACGCAGTATTTT.

CDR3 sequence (DNA): TGCAGCGTTGAAGATAAGAGGGGGACCGGGGAGCTGTTTTTT. Amino acid sequence: CSVEDKRGTGELFF. The V and J genes are TRBV29-1 and TRBJ2-2, with D possibly matching TRBD1 (6 bases). Germline V gene data show CDR1 as SQVTM and CDR2 as ANQGSEA. V was cut by 0 bases and J by 5 bases, with 10 bases left in between. The CDR3 has 14 residues.

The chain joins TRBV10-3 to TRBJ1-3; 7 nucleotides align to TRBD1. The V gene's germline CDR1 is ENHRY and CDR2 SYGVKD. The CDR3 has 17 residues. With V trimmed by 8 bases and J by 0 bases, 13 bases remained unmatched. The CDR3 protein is CAIRTGRGPNSGNTIYF. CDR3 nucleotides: TGTGCCATCCGGACGGGGAGGGGGCCCAACTCTGGAAACACCATATATTTT.

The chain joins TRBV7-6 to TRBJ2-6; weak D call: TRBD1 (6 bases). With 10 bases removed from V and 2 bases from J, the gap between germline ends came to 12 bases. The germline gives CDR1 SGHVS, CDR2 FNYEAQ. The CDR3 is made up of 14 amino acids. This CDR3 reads CATGRTAGANVLTF. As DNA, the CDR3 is TGTGCCACCGGCCGGACAGCTGGGGCCAACGTCCTGACTTTC.

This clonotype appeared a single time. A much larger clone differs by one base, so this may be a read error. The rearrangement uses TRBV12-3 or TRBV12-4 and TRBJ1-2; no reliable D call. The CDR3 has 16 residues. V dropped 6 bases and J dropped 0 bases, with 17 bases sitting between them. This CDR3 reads CASSPHGGGTNYGYTF. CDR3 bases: TGTGCCAGCAGCCCCCACGGCGGCGGGACTAACTATGGCTACACCTTC.

For the CDR3, the DNA is TGTGCCAGTAGTACATCGGCGGGGGCTTACAATGAGCAGTTCTTC. It is translated as CASSTSAGAYNEQFF. The chain recombines TRBV19 with TRBJ2-1, with a tentative D call TRBD2 (7 bases). Germline CDR1 is LNHDA and CDR2 is SQIVND (reference sequence). CDR3 length: 15 residues. The ends were cut back, 4 bases at V and 4 bases at J, with 14 bases in the middle. Full variable domain (rest looked up from reference TRBV19 and TRBJ2-1): DGGITQSPKYLFRKEGQNVTLSCEQNLNHDAMYWYRQDPGQGLRLIYYSQIVNDFQKGDIAEGYSVSREKKESFPLTVTSAQKNPTAFYLCASSTSAGAYNEQFFGPGTRLTVL.

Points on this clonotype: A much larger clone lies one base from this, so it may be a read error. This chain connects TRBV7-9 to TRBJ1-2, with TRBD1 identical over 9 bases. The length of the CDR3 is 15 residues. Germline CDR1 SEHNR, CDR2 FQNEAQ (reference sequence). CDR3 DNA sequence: TGTGACAGCAGCCAAGGACAGGGGCCTAACTATGGCTACACCTTC. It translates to CDSSQGQGPNYGYTF.

CDR3 sequence: CASSQGGAGNNEQFF. DNA for the CDR3: TGTGCCAGCAGCCAAGGCGGAGCGGGCAACAATGAGCAGTTCTTC. The V gene is TRBV3-1, the J gene TRBJ2-1; tentative D call: TRBD2 (6 bases). Germline CDR1 reads LGHDT; CDR2 reads YNNKEL (reference sequence). V dropped 1 base and J dropped 5 bases, with 12 bases sitting between them. This CDR3 region has 15 residues.

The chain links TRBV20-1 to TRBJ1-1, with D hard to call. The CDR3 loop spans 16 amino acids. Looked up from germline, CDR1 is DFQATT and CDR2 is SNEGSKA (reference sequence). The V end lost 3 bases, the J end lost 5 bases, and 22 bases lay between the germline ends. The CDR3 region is CSARDVYMGAYTEAFF. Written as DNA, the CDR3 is TGCAGTGCTAGGGATGTTTATATGGGCGCGTATACTGAAGCTTTCTTT.

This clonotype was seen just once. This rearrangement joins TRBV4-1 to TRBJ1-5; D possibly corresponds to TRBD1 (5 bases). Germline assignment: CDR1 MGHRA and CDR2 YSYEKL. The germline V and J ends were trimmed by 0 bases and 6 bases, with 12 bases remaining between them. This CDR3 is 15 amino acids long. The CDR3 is CASSQDLRGTQPQHF. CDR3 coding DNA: TGCGCCAGCAGCCAAGATCTCCGGGGGACTCAGCCCCAGCATTTT.

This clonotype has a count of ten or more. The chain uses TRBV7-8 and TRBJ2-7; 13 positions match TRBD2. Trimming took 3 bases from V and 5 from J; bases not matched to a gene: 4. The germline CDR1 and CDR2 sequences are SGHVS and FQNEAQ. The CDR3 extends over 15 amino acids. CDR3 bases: TGTGCCAGCAGCTTTCCGACTAGCGGGGGGAACGAGCAGTACTTC. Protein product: CASSFPTSGGNEQYF. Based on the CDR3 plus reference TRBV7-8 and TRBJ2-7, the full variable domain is GAGVSQSPRYKVAKRGQDVALRCDPISGHVSLFWYQQALGQGPEFLTYFQNEAQLDKSGLPSDRFFAERPEGSVSTLKIQRTQQEDSAVYLCASSFPTSGGNEQYFGPGTRLTVT.

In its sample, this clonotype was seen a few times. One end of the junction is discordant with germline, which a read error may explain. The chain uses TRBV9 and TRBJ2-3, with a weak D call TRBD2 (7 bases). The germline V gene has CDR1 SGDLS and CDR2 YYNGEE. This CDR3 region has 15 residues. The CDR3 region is CASNVGGGASDTQYF. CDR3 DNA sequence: TGTGCCAGCAACGTAGGAGGGGGGGCGTCAGATACGCAGTATTTT. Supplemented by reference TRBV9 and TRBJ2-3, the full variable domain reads DSGVTQTPKHLITATGQRVTLRCSPRSGDLSVYWYQQSLDQGLQFLIQYYNGEERAKGNILERFSAQQFPDLHSELNLSSLELGDSALYFCASNVGGGASDTQYFGPGTRLTVL.

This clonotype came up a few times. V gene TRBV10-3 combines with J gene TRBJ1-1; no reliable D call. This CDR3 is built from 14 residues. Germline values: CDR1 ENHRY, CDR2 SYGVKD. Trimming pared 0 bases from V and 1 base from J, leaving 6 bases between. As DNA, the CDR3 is TGTGCCATCAGTGAGTCTGCAGGGAACACTGAAGCTTTCTTT. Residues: CAISESAGNTEAFF.